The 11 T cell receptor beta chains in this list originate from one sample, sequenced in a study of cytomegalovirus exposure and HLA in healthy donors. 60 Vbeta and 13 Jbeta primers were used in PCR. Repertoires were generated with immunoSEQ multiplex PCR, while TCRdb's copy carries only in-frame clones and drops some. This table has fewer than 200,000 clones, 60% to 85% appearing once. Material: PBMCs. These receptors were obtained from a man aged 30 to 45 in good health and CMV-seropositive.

The CDR3, as DNA: TGTGCCATCAGTGAGTCGGCAGGGGCTGGCTACACCTTC. This sequence encodes CAISESAGAGYTF. This rearrangement joins TRBV10-3 to TRBJ1-2; TRBD1 might be the D (6 bases). V was cut by 0 bases and J by 7 bases, with 9 bases left in between. Germline V gene lookup returns CDR1 ENHRY and CDR2 SYGVKD. CDR3 length: 13 amino acids.

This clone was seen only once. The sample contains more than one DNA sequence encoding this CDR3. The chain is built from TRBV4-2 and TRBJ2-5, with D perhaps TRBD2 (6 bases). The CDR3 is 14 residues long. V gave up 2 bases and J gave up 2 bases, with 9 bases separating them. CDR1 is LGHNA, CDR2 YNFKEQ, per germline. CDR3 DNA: TGTGCCAGCAGCCAACCGCGGGGTCAAGAGACCCAGTACTTC. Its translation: CASSQPRGQETQYF.

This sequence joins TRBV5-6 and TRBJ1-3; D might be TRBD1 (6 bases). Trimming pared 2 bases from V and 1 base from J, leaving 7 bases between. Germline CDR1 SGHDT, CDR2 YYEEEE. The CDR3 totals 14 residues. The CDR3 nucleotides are TGTGCCAGCAGCTTACAGGGATCTGGAAACACCATATATTTT. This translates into CASSLQGSGNTIYF.

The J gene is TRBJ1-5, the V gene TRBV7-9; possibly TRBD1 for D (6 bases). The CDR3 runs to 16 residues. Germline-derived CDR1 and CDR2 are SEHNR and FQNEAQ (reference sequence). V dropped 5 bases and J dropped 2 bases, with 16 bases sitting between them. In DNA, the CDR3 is TGTGCCAGCAGCCCCGGAAGGGGGTTGGGCAATCAGCCCCAGCATTTT. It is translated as CASSPGRGLGNQPQHF.

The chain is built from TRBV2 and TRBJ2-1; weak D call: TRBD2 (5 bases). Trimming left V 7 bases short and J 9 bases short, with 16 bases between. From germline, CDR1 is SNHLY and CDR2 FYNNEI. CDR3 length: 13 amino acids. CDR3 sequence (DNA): TGTGCCAGCACCCCGGACTTGTTTGGTGAGCAGTTCTTC. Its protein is CASTPDLFGEQFF.

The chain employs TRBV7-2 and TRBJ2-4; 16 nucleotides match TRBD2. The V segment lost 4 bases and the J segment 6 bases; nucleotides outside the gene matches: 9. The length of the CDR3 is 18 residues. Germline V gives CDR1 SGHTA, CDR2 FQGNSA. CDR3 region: CASSSGGTSGGGGNIQYF. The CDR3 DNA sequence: TGTGCCAGCAGCTCAGGAGGGACTAGCGGGGGGGGAGGAAACATTCAGTACTTC.

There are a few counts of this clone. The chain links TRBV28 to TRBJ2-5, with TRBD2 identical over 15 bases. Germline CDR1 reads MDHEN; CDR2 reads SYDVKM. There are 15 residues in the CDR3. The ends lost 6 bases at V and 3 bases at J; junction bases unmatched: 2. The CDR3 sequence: CASSGLAGGKETQYF. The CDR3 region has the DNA TGTGCCAGCAGCGGACTAGCGGGGGGGAAAGAGACCCAGTACTTC.

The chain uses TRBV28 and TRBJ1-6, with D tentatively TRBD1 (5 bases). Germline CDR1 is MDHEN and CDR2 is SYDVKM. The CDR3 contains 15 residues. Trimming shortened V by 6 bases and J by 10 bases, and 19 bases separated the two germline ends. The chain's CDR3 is CASSPPFGARSPLHF. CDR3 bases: TGTGCCAGCAGCCCCCCGTTTGGGGCGAGGTCACCCCTCCACTTT. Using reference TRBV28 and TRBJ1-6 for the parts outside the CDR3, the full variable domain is DVKVTQSSRYLVKRTGEKVFLECVQDMDHENMFWYRQDPGLGLRLIYFSYDVKMKEKGDIPEGYSVSREKKERFSLILESASTNQTSMYLCASSPPFGARSPLHFGNGTRLTVT.

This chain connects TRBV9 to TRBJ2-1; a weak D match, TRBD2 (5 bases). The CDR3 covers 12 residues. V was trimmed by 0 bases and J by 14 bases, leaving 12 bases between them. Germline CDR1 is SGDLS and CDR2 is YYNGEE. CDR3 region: CASSVVGPGEFF. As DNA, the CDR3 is TGTGCCAGCAGCGTAGTAGGGCCCGGGGAGTTCTTC.

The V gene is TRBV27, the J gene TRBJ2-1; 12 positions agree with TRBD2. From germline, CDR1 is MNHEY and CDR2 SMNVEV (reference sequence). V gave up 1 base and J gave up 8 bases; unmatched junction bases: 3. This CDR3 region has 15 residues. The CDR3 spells CASSLWTSGMDEQFF. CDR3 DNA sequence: TGTGCCAGCAGTTTATGGACTAGCGGGATGGATGAGCAGTTCTTC.

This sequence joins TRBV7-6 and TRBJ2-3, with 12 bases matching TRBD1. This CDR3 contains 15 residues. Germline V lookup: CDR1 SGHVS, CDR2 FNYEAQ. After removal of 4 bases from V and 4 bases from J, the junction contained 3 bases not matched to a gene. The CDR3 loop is CASSSGTGGPDTQYF. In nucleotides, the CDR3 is TGTGCCAGCAGCTCCGGGACAGGGGGCCCAGATACGCAGTATTTT.